One sample yielded the 18 T cell receptor beta chains listed below, sequenced in a study of blood T cell repertoires in COVID-19. Generated by immunoSEQ multiplex PCR, the TCRdb table keeps only in-frame clones and is missing some. The table records roughly 300,000 clones, 70% to 90% of them present only once. The sequencing input was PBMCs or T cells enriched from blood (not recorded which). The receptors come from a man under 40 who had recovered from COVID-19.

This clone showed up just once. This chain connects TRBV20-1 to TRBJ1-1, with D maybe TRBD1 (6 bases). The germline V gene has CDR1 DFQATT and CDR2 SNEGSKA (reference sequence). The V end was cut by 3 bases, the J end by 0 bases, with 11 bases between. This CDR3 has 14 amino acids. The CDR3 bases are TGCAGTGCTAGTGAACAGGGACTGAACACTGAAGCTTTCTTT. Amino acid sequence: CSASEQGLNTEAFF.

This clone was found once. The chain couples TRBV7-9 to TRBJ2-7; no reliable D call. Germline loops: CDR1 SEHNR, CDR2 FQNEAQ (reference sequence). V was cut by 1 base and J by 2 bases, with 12 bases left in between. This CDR3 has 15 amino acids. CDR3 nucleotides: TGTGCCAGCAGCTTAGGGTCGGCAGGTCCCTACGAGCAGTACTTC. It translates to CASSLGSAGPYEQYF.

The chain has TRBV6-5 and TRBJ2-7, with TRBD1 identical over 7 bases. The CDR3 loop spans 14 amino acids. The V gene's germline CDR1 is MNHEY and CDR2 SVGAGI. J lost 2 bases, V lost 6 bases, and 7 bases had no gene match. The CDR3 DNA follows: TGTGCCAGCAGACGCGACAGGGCGGCCTACGAGCAGTACTTC. This gives the protein CASRRDRAAYEQYF.

The V and J genes are TRBV27 and TRBJ1-1; D might be TRBD1 (5 bases). The CDR3 extends over 14 amino acids. Trimming shortened V by 3 bases and J by 1 base, and 9 bases separated the two germline ends. Germline CDR1 and CDR2: MNHEY and SMNVEV (reference sequence). The CDR3 sequence is CASSFLGGNTEAFF. The CDR3 nucleotides read TGTGCCAGCAGTTTTTTGGGGGGGAACACTGAAGCTTTCTTT.

The rearrangement links TRBV5-4 to TRBJ2-3, with D unresolved. The germline CDR1 and CDR2 sequences are SGHNT and YYREEE (reference sequence). Trimming stripped 0 bases from V and 0 bases from J, with 5 bases between. This CDR3 has 14 residues. For the CDR3, the DNA is TGTGCCAGCAGCTTGGGCGGCAGCACAGATACGCAGTATTTT. It is translated as CASSLGGSTDTQYF.

Note on this clone: This sequence may be a read error, since a much larger clone differs from it by one base. This sample also contains other DNA sequences that code for the same CDR3. The rearrangement links TRBV14 to TRBJ2-1; no definite D call. The V gene's germline CDR1 is SGHDN and CDR2 FVKESK. Trimming removed 0 bases from V and 12 bases from J, with 9 bases in between. There are 12 residues in the CDR3. CDR3 sequence reads: CASSQDNFLQFF. CDR3 sequence (DNA): TGTGCCAGCAGCCAAGACAACTTTCTGCAGTTCTTC.

The CDR3 region has the DNA TGTGCCAGCAGCGCGGGACCGACGAACACTGAAGCTTTCTTT. Translating gives CASSAGPTNTEAFF. This chain joins TRBV11-3 and TRBJ1-1, with a tentative D call TRBD1 (5 bases). The CDR3 is 14 amino acids. Looked up from germline, CDR1 is SGHNT and CDR2 is YENEEA. The germline V and J ends were trimmed by 5 bases and 1 base, with 11 bases remaining between them.

V gene TRBV2 combines with J gene TRBJ2-2, with 9 bases aligning to TRBD1. Germline trimming cut 7 bases from V and 5 bases from J; bases unmatched to any gene: 5. CDR3 length: 14 amino acids. Germline V lookup: CDR1 SNHLY, CDR2 FYNNEI. CDR3: CASIQDRGTGELFF. The DNA for the CDR3 is TGTGCCAGCATCCAAGACAGGGGGACCGGGGAGCTGTTTTTT.

This chain joins TRBV7-2 and TRBJ1-2; 8 bases are shared with TRBD1. Germline V gives CDR1 SGHTA, CDR2 FQGNSA. With 5 bases clipped from V and 8 bases from J, the junction kept 13 bases outside the gene matches. This CDR3 region has 15 residues. The CDR3 here is CASSGYLLPGGGYTF. The CDR3 nucleotides are TGTGCCAGCAGCGGATATCTGTTACCAGGGGGCGGCTACACCTTC.

The V call is TRBV11-2, the J call TRBJ2-2; TRBD2 is a possible D gene (5 bases). V lost 5 bases to trimming and J lost 9 bases, with 16 bases between them. Germline V gives CDR1 SGHAT, CDR2 FQNNGV. This CDR3 is built from 14 residues. The CDR3 region has the DNA TGTGCCAGCAGCCCCCGGGGAACGGGCCGGGAGCTGTTTTTT. It encodes CASSPRGTGRELFF.

V gene TRBV7-8 combines with J gene TRBJ1-2; 8 positions match TRBD1. J lost 6 bases, V lost 5 bases, and 11 bases had no gene match. Germline values: CDR1 SGHVS, CDR2 FQNEAQ. The CDR3 has 15 residues. CDR3 sequence: CASSPWTGSENGYTF. The CDR3 DNA is TGTGCCAGCAGCCCATGGACAGGGAGCGAGAATGGCTACACCTTC.

The chain employs TRBV4-1 and TRBJ2-7; no firm D call. Germline values: CDR1 MGHRA, CDR2 YSYEKL. V was clipped by 1 base and J by 3 bases, with 16 bases between them. The CDR3 has 16 residues. The CDR3 DNA is TGCGCCAGCAGCCAAGGCCCGGGTCGACGGAGCTACGAGCAGTACTTC. Its translation: CASSQGPGRRSYEQYF.

The genes are TRBV4-1 and TRBJ2-7; no reliable D call. Trimming shortened V by 1 base and J by 6 bases, and 7 bases separated the two germline ends. The CDR3 is 12 residues long. CDR1 MGHRA and CDR2 YSYEKL come from the germline V gene. The DNA for the CDR3 is TGCGCCAGCAGCCAAGTCCCGGGCGAGCAGTACTTC. Amino acids: CASSQVPGEQYF.

The chain combines TRBV6-2 or TRBV6-3 with TRBJ2-1; 11 bases are a match to TRBD1. Germline V gene lookup returns CDR1 MNHEY and CDR2 SVGEGT. The J segment lost 2 bases and the V segment lost 7 bases, leaving 4 bases of the junction unmatched. The CDR3 is 15 residues long. The CDR3 sequence: CASNPGQGAYNEQFF. The CDR3 coding sequence is TGTGCCAGCAACCCGGGACAGGGGGCCTACAATGAGCAGTTCTTC.

The rearrangement joins TRBV14 to TRBJ1-4, with 9 bases aligning to TRBD1. Germline loops: CDR1 SGHDN, CDR2 FVKESK. The length of the CDR3 is 15 residues. J was trimmed by 7 bases and V by 4 bases; bases with no gene match: 7. CDR3 nucleotides: TGTGCCAGCAGCCGAGACAGGGGGATTTTTGAAAAACTGTTTTTT. This encodes CASSRDRGIFEKLFF.

The chain is built from TRBV11-3 and TRBJ2-1, with D possibly being TRBD1 (6 bases). This CDR3 region has 14 residues. Trimming removed 5 bases at V and 0 bases at J, with 8 bases between. Germline V gives CDR1 SGHNT, CDR2 YENEEA. CDR3 nucleotides: TGTGCCAGCAGCAGGGGGACCTCCTACAATGAGCAGTTCTTC. Its protein is CASSRGTSYNEQFF.

V and J are TRBV19 and TRBJ2-3; D is uncertain. There are 13 residues in the CDR3. Trimming stripped 5 bases from V and 6 bases from J, with 12 bases between. CDR1 is LNHDA, CDR2 SQIVND, per germline (reference sequence). This CDR3 reads CASSASEADTQYF. The CDR3 DNA sequence: TGTGCCAGTAGTGCCTCCGAAGCTGATACGCAGTATTTT.

The J gene is TRBJ1-1, the V gene TRBV29-1, with D hard to call. The ends were cut back, 4 bases at V and 2 bases at J, with 8 bases in the middle. CDR3 size: 12 residues. The germline CDR1 and CDR2 sequences are SQVTM and ANQGSEA. The CDR3 DNA is TGCAGCGTTGCCCCAGGAAACACTGAAGCTTTCTTT. Translation: CSVAPGNTEAFF.